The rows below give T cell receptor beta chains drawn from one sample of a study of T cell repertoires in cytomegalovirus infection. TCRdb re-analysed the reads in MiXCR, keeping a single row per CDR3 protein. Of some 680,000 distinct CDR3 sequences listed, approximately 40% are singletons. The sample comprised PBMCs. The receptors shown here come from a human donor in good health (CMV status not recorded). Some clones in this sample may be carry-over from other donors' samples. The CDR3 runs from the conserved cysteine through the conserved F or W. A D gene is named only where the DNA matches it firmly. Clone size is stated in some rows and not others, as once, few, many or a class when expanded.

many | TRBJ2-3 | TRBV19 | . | TGTGCCAGTAGTATCGGGGGACAGCTAACAGATACGCAGTATTTT | CASSIGGQLTDTQYF
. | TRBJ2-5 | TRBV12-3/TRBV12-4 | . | TGTGCCAGCAGTTTACAGAGAGGGGAGACCCAGTACTTC | CASSLQRGETQYF
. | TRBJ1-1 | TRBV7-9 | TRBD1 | TGTGCCAGCACCCTTGGGACAGGGCGAACTGAAGCTTTCTTT | CASTLGTGRTEAFF
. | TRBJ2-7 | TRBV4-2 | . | TGTGCCAGCAGCCAGACCGGACAGCTAGCCTACGAGCAGTACTTC | CASSQTGQLAYEQYF
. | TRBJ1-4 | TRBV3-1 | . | TGTGCCAGCAGCCGCCTACAGGGAGGGGGTGAAAAACTGTTTTTT | CASSRLQGGGEKLFF
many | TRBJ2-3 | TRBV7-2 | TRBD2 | TGTGCCAGCAGCCTTCTTACGGTAGCGGGAGGGGCGGATACGCAGTATTTT | CASSLLTVAGGADTQYF
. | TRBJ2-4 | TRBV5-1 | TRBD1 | TGCGCCAGCAGCTTCGCACAGGGGGTAGACATTCAGTACTTC | CASSFAQGVDIQYF
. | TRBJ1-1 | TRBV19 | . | TGTGCCAGTAGTCGAATCCGGGGTATGAACACTGAAGCTTTCTTT | CASSRIRGMNTEAFF
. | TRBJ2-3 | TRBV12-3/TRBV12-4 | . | TGTGCCAGCAGCCCCCAGGTCGGGCCTACAGATACGCAGTATTTT | CASSPQVGPTDTQYF
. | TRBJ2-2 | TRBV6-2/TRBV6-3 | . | TGTTCCAGCAGGATGAACACCGGGGAGCTGTTTTTT | CSSRMNTGELFF
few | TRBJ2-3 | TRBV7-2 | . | TGTGCCAGCAGCTCCTACTCCTCTGATACGCAGTATTTT | CASSSYSSDTQYF
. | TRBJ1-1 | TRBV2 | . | TGTGCCAGCAGTCAGCAGGAGGCGGTTGGCACTGAAGCTTTCTTT | CASSQQEAVGTEAFF